Listed below are T cell receptor beta chains from one sample, sequenced in a study of T cell changes during pregnancy in multiple sclerosis. Measured with immunoSEQ multiplex PCR; TCRdb has only the in-frame clones, and not every one. Altogether 65,000 to 85,000 clones are present, about 91% being singletons, with the ten largest covering approximately 1.5%. The starting material was peripheral blood, obtained after pregnancy. Receptors were obtained from a female donor with multiple sclerosis, enrolled in a pregnancy study. Each CDR3 is given with its conserved first and last residue. D genes are given only for firm matches. Part of the rows lack a size; the others show once, few, many or a class for expanded clones.

TGTGCCACCCCACTCAATCAGCCCCAGCATTTT	CATPLNQPQHF	TRBV15	.	.	TRBJ1-5
TGTGCCTGGAGGGGTAGGCTAGCGGGAGCGGATACGCAGTATTTT	CAWRGRLAGADTQYF	TRBV30	TRBD2	.	TRBJ2-3
TGCGCCAGCAGCCAAGTATACTTCGCCGCTCCCTCCTACGAGCAGTACTTC	CASSQVYFAAPSYEQYF	TRBV4-1	.	.	TRBJ2-7
TGTGCCAGCAGCTTAGCGGGAGGGCCCAACGAGCAGTACTTC	CASSLAGGPNEQYF	TRBV7-2	TRBD2	.	TRBJ2-7
TGCGCCAGCAGCTTGGAAGCGGATAAGTACAATGAGCAGTTCTTC	CASSLEADKYNEQFF	TRBV5-1	.	.	TRBJ2-1
TGTGCCAGCAGCCCGACAGGGTCCACTGAAGCTTTCTTT	CASSPTGSTEAFF	TRBV4-2	TRBD1	once	TRBJ1-1
TGTGCCAGCAGTACCTATAGCGGGGTTAGCACAGATACGCAGTATTTT	CASSTYSGVSTDTQYF	TRBV28	TRBD2	.	TRBJ2-3
TGTGCCAGCAGTTTCAGGGGCTCCCTTAACACCGGGGAGCTGTTTTTT	CASSFRGSLNTGELFF	TRBV28	.	.	TRBJ2-2
TGTGCCAGCAGCTTAAGGGAGGGCACAGATACGCAGTATTTT	CASSLREGTDTQYF	TRBV7-9	.	.	TRBJ2-3
TGTGCCAGCAGTTTAGCCCCGGGACAGGGGGCTCGTGAGCAGTACTTC	CASSLAPGQGAREQYF	TRBV7-9	TRBD1	.	TRBJ2-7
TGTGCCAGTAGTTTCCGGGAGGGCTACGAGCAGTACTTC	CASSFREGYEQYF	TRBV19	TRBD2	.	TRBJ2-7
TGTGCCAGTAGTTTTTCTGGACTAGCGGGAGGGGCGTCCTACGAGCAGTACTTC	CASSFSGLAGGASYEQYF	TRBV19	TRBD2	.	TRBJ2-7